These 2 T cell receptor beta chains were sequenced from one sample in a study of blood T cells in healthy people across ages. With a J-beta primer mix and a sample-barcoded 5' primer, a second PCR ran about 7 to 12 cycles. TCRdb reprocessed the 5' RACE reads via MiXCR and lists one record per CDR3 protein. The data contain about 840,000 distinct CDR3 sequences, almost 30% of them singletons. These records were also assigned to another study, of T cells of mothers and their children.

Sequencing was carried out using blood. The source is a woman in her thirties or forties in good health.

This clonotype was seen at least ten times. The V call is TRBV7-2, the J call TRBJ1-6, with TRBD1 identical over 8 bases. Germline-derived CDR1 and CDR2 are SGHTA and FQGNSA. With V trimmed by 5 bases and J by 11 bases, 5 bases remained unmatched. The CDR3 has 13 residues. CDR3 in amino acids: CASSLDRGPPLHF. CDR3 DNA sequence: TGTGCCAGCAGCCTCGACAGGGGCCCACCCCTCCACTTT.

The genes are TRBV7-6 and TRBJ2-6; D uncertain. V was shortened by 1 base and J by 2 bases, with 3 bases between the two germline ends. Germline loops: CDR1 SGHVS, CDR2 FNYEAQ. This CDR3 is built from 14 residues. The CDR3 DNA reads TGTGCCAGCAGCTTAGTAACTGGGGCCAACGTCCTGACTTTC. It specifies CASSLVTGANVLTF.